The sequence of this TCR beta chain was determined in a study of control samples from healthy donors and cancer patients. Using immunoSEQ multiplex PCR, the repertoire was profiled, and TCRdb retains in-frame clones only, with some absent. The sample holds about 160,000 clones, about 90% seen once. Sample: blood. This sequence was found in a man under 40 in good health.

The CDR3 loop is CSASRDRGQPSTDTQYF. The CDR3 DNA is TGCAGTGCTAGTAGGGACAGGGGGCAACCTAGCACAGATACGCAGTATTTT. The chain is built from TRBV20-1 and TRBJ2-3, with 12 bases fitting TRBD1. With V trimmed by 3 bases and J by 0 bases, 7 bases remained unmatched. In germline, CDR1 is DFQATT, CDR2 SNEGSKA (reference sequence). This CDR3 is built from 17 residues.